The T cell receptor beta chain under discussion was sequenced for a study of T cell repertoires in cytomegalovirus infection (dated by TCRdb to the late 2010s). For context, the study as a whole: Peptide stimulations targeted recently identified HLA-C-restricted CMV epitopes, whose presentation resists viral immunomodulation, together with well-studied HLA-B-restricted epitopes. Donor HLA type was relevant to the analysis, as public TCR beta signatures indicated carriage of CMV infection together with the matching HLA type. Overall study results and their limits: In the ex vivo response, HLA-C-restricted CMV-specific TCR beta clonotypes were dominant, and in two of eight donors the single most frequent clonotype came from this HLA-C-restricted group. In both this cohort and an independent roughly 350-donor cohort, the cumulative frequency of public TCR beta family members distinguished carriers of CMV infection plus the relevant HLA type.

As to this clonotype: The target of this receptor is not known. Base qualities are not recorded, but no much larger clone differs from it by a single base.

The CDR3 goes from the cysteine to the phenylalanine over 15 residues. The sequence is cut down to CDR3 DNA, 45 bases in frame from base 1. CDR1 and CDR2, per the germline V gene (reference sequence), are LNHDA and SQIVND. Trimming at the junction amounts to 8 bases on V and 0 bases on J, and the germline ends lie 16 bases apart. Explained via the paper, the treatment or condition label denotes: in vitro stimulation with specific CMV peptide epitopes to enrich CMV-specific T cells. The run used an Illumina HiSeq 1500. TCRdb trimmed public reads at Q25 via fastp, called clones via MiXCR and kept in-frame beta chains. A single entry per CDR3 protein holds the most common genes and DNA from its merged rows. Across this sample there are 27,000 or so distinct CDR3 sequences, with approximately 18% seen only once. Roughly 80% of the sample is held by the ten biggest clonotypes.

This receptor chain uses TRBV19 and TRBJ1-1; the D gene assignment is ambiguous. Sequences were derived from CD8+ T cells from cultured PBMCs, sampled from culture after CMV antigen stimulation. The sequence was obtained from a human donor in good health (CMV status not recorded). Some clones in this sample may be carry-over from other donors' samples. This receptor has the CDR3 CASAHYRDMNTEAFF. The DNA is as follows: TGTGCCAGTGCCCACTACCGGGATATGAACACTGAAGCTTTCTTT.